Listed here are 2 T cell receptor beta chains from one sample, sequenced in a study of blood T cell repertoires in COVID-19. The repertoire was sequenced with immunoSEQ multiplex PCR; TCRdb's copy has only in-frame clones and lacks some. This table has some 80,000 clones, approximately 78% appearing once. Sequenced input: peripheral blood. The receptors originated from a woman in her 70s with acute or convalescent COVID-19.

The CDR3 reads CASSLVTGRSGNTIYF. CDR3 bases: TGTGCCAGCAGCTTAGTTACAGGGCGTTCTGGAAACACCATATATTTT. V is TRBV7-9 and J is TRBJ1-3; maybe TRBD1 (6 bases). The CDR3 extends over 16 amino acids. V gave up 1 base and J gave up 1 base, with 11 bases separating them. Germline values: CDR1 SEHNR, CDR2 FQNEAQ (reference sequence).

The chain couples TRBV7-8 to TRBJ2-1; 9 bases map to TRBD2. The CDR3 length is 17 residues. After removal of 4 bases from V and 4 bases from J, the junction contained 11 bases not matched to a gene. Germline V gives CDR1 SGHVS, CDR2 FQNEAQ. The CDR3 nucleotides are TGTGCCAGCAGCTACATCTATAGCGGGAGACATTACAATGAGCAGTTCTTC. It codes for CASSYIYSGRHYNEQFF.